These 14 T cell receptor beta chains share one sample of origin, sequenced in a study of blood T cells in healthy people across ages. A second PCR of about 7 to 12 cycles used a sample-barcoded 5' primer and a J-beta primer mix. Each CDR3 protein gets one entry after TCRdb re-called the 5' RACE reads with MiXCR. Among roughly 680,000 distinct CDR3 sequences listed, around a fifth were seen once. Sequencing input: blood. The receptor set was obtained from a man aged 70 or older in good health.

This chain connects TRBV24-1 to TRBJ2-1, with D possibly matching TRBD2 (6 bases). V was trimmed by 5 bases and J by 4 bases, leaving 11 bases between them. The CDR3 length is 14 residues. Germline V gives CDR1 KGHDR, CDR2 SFDVKD. CDR3 residues: CATSAGLLYNEQFF. In DNA form, the CDR3 reads TGTGCCACCAGTGCGGGACTTCTATACAATGAGCAGTTCTTC.

The chain couples TRBV29-1 to TRBJ1-4; D is unclear. This CDR3 is 12 amino acids long. Germline CDR1 SQVTM, CDR2 ANQGSEA. V lost 4 bases, J lost 4 bases, and 7 bases lay in between. The CDR3 loop is CSVGKGNEKLFF. Here the CDR3 DNA reads TGCAGCGTTGGCAAGGGTAATGAAAAACTGTTTTTT.

This clonotype turned up a few times. The genes are TRBV2 and TRBJ2-7, with 9 bases identical to TRBD1. The CDR3 extends over 14 amino acids. Germline V CDR1 and CDR2: SNHLY, FYNNEI. Trimming took 6 bases from V and 3 from J; bases not matched to a gene: 6. In DNA, the CDR3 is TGTGCCAGCAGGGACCGGGACAGGGACTACGAGCAGTACTTC. Translated: CASRDRDRDYEQYF.

This clonotype was seen a few times. This chain links TRBV20-1 with TRBJ2-7; 11 bases line up with TRBD2. CDR1 DFQATT and CDR2 SNEGSKA come from the germline V gene (reference sequence). This CDR3 has 15 amino acids. The trim removed 1 base at V and 1 base at J, leaving 3 bases unmatched. The CDR3 DNA reads as TGCAGTGCTAGAGTTCTAGCGGGAGGTTCCTACGAGCAGTACTTC. Translation: CSARVLAGGSYEQYF.

The V and J genes are TRBV27 and TRBJ1-4; TRBD1 matches 8 bases. The J segment lost 5 bases and the V segment lost 5 bases, leaving 7 bases of the junction unmatched. Per germline, CDR1 MNHEY and CDR2 SMNVEV (reference sequence). This CDR3 region has 15 residues. CDR3 residues: CASSEYRGINEKLFF. Written as DNA, the CDR3 is TGTGCCAGCAGTGAATACAGGGGGATAAATGAAAAACTGTTTTTT.

This sequence joins TRBV20-1 and TRBJ1-1; TRBD1 aligns across 8 bases. Germline V CDR1 and CDR2: DFQATT, SNEGSKA (reference sequence). Trimming took 4 bases from V and 6 from J; bases not matched to a gene: 10. The CDR3 covers 14 residues. CDR3 amino acids: CSAIIGRGLPEAFF. Written as DNA, the CDR3 is TGCAGTGCTATAATCGGCAGGGGGCTGCCTGAAGCTTTCTTT.

This chain connects TRBV28 to TRBJ1-1, with D possibly TRBD1 on 5 matching bases. The germline V gene has CDR1 MDHEN and CDR2 SYDVKM. The germline V and J ends were trimmed by 5 bases and 1 base, with 20 bases remaining between them. The CDR3 is 17 residues long. As DNA, the CDR3 is TGTGCCAGCAGTACACGCCGGGACTCTTTATCGAACACTGAAGCTTTCTTT. This translates into CASSTRRDSLSNTEAFF.

This clonotype was recorded a few times. This chain connects TRBV7-2 to TRBJ1-1; D remains unclear. This CDR3 is 12 amino acids long. Deletions cut 5 bases from V and 5 bases from J, with 9 bases between. CDR1 SGHTA and CDR2 FQGNSA come from the germline V gene. CDR3 nucleotide sequence: TGTGCCAGCAGCAATAGAGGAACTGAAGCTTTCTTT. This codes for CASSNRGTEAFF.

This clonotype was counted many times. Relative to the germline gene, one junction end is altered; a read error may explain this. The chain employs TRBV7-2 and TRBJ1-5; possibly TRBD1 for D (6 bases). Germline V CDR1 and CDR2: SGHTA, FQGNSA. The CDR3 loop spans 14 amino acids. The CDR3 protein is CASSPGGGNQPQHF. The CDR3 region has the DNA TGTGCCAGCAGCCCCGGCGGGGGCAATCAGCCTCAGCATTTT.

The V gene is TRBV2, the J gene TRBJ2-5; D is unclear. V gave up 7 bases and J gave up 5 bases, with 17 bases separating them. Germline V gene data show CDR1 as SNHLY and CDR2 as FYNNEI. The CDR3 extends over 14 amino acids. CDR3 amino acids: CASIGQSSRETQYF. CDR3 nucleotides: TGTGCCAGCATCGGGCAGAGCTCACGGGAGACCCAGTACTTC.

Only a few counts were recorded for this clonotype. This chain joins TRBV24-1 and TRBJ2-3; no clear D. The V end lost 3 bases, the J end lost 5 bases, and 11 bases lay between the germline ends. The V gene's germline CDR1 is KGHDR and CDR2 SFDVKD. The CDR3 is 14 amino acids. The DNA for the CDR3 is TGTGCCACCAGTGATGGGAAATCACAAGATACGCAGTATTTT. It encodes CATSDGKSQDTQYF.

The J gene is TRBJ1-1, the V gene TRBV20-1; D gene uncertain. Trimming removed 1 base at V and 1 base at J, with 10 bases between. The length of the CDR3 is 14 residues. Germline CDR1 is DFQATT and CDR2 is SNEGSKA (reference sequence). The DNA of the CDR3 is TGCAGTGCTAGAGCTTGGCCGGCGAACACTGAAGCTTTCTTT. Translation gives CSARAWPANTEAFF.

This clonotype was counted only a few times. CDR3 sequence reads: CAISGLGLAGDFDEQFF. In DNA form, the CDR3 reads TGTGCCATCTCCGGCCTGGGGCTAGCGGGAGATTTTGATGAGCAGTTCTTC. V is TRBV12-3 or TRBV12-4 and J is TRBJ2-5; 10 bases are shared with TRBD2. Gene TRBJ2-1 matches the end of the DNA better, so the J call may be wrong. The CDR3 runs 17 residues.

The V and J genes are TRBV5-1 and TRBJ2-5; no reliable D call. The end of the DNA fits TRBJ2-1 better, so the J call may be wrong. Germline V gives CDR1 SGHRS, CDR2 YFSETQ. CDR3 length: 14 amino acids. The CDR3 DNA reads TGCGCCAGCAGCTTGTCTTACAGCCACAATGAGCAGTTCTTC. It encodes CASSLSYSHNEQFF.